This T cell receptor (beta chain) appears in the sequencing data of a study of blood T cell repertoires in COVID-19. About the study: The analysed material was cDNA or gDNA that came from T cells, B-cell-depleted T cells, or PBMCs.

Method: immunoSEQ multiplex PCR; TCRdb's copy keeps in-frame clones and lacks some. The sample has 95,000 to 150,000 clones; more than 75% are singletons. The CDR3 has 13 amino acids. Trimming stripped 2 bases from V and 4 bases from J, with 9 bases between. The germline V gene has CDR1 SGHTA and CDR2 FQGNSA. The sample taken for sequencing was peripheral blood. This sequence joins TRBV7-2 and TRBJ2-7; no firm D call. The receptor comes from a human donor in a cohort sampled during active COVID-19. The CDR3 reads CASSLFKEYEQYF. The CDR3 nucleotides read TGTGCCAGCAGCTTATTCAAGGAGTACGAGCAGTACTTC.